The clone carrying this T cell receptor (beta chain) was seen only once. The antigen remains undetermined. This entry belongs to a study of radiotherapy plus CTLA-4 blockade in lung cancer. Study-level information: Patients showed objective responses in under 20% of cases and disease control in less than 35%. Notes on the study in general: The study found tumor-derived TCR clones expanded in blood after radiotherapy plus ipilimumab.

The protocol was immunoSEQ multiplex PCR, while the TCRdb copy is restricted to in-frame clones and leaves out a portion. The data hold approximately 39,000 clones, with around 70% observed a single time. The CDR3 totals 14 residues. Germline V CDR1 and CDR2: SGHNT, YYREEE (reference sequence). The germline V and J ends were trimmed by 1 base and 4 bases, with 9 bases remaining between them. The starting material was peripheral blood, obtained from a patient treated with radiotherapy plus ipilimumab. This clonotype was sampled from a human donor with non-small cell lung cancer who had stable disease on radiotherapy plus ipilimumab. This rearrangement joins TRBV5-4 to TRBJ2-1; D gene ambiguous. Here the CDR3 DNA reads TGTGCCAGCAGCTTGCGGGTATCTTACAATGAGCAGTTCTTC. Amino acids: CASSLRVSYNEQFF.